This T cell receptor (beta chain) was recorded in a study of control samples from healthy donors and cancer patients. Using immunoSEQ multiplex PCR, the repertoire was profiled, and TCRdb retains in-frame clones only, with some absent. The sample has over 80,000 clones; roughly 91% are singletons. The germline gives CDR1 WSHSY, CDR2 SAAADI. J gave up 7 bases and V 8 bases, and 8 bases lay outside the gene matches. CDR3 size: 13 residues. V and J are TRBV10-2 and TRBJ2-1, with 7 bases identical to TRBD2. This receptor was taken from a man aged 25-45 years in good health. Sequencing was carried out using blood. CDR3 sequence: CASFLASGNEQFF. As DNA, the CDR3 is TGCGCCAGCTTTTTGGCTAGCGGAAATGAGCAGTTCTTC.